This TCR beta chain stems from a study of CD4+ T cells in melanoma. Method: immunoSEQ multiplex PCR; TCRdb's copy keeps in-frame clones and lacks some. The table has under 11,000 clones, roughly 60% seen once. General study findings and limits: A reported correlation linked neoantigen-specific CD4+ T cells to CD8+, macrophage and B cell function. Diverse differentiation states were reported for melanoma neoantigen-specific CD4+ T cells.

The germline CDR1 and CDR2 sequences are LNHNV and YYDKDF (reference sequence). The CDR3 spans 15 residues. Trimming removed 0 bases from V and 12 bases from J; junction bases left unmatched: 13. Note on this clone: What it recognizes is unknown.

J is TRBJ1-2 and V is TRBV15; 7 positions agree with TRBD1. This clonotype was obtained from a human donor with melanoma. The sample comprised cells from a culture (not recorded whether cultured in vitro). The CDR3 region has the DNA TGTGCCACCAGCAGAGATCGGGGACAGCGTACAATCGACACCTTC. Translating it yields CATSRDRGQRTIDTF.